This T cell receptor (beta chain) was sequenced in a study of graft-versus-host responses after intestinal transplantation. Unmatched junction bases numbered 3, after V lost 3 bases and J lost 1 base. The germline V gene encodes CDR1 MDHEN and CDR2 SYDVKM. The CDR3 spans 16 residues. Using immunoSEQ multiplex PCR, the repertoire was profiled, and TCRdb retains in-frame clones only, with some absent. The sample has about 88,000 clones; 94% are singletons. Details on this clone: As yet, its antigen is unknown.

This sample comprised unstimulated CD4+ T cells sorted from spleen or lymph node cells, obtained before transplant. The source of this sequence is a human donor who was the organ donor for an intestinal transplant. V usage is TRBV28 and J usage is TRBJ2-1; 10 nucleotides line up with TRBD1. The CDR3: CASSLPGQGSYNEQFF. The CDR3 coding sequence is TGTGCCAGCAGTTTGCCGGGACAGGGGTCCTACAATGAGCAGTTCTTC.